One and the same sample provided the 6 T cell receptor beta chains below, sequenced in a study of cytomegalovirus exposure and HLA in healthy donors. PCR used 60 Vbeta primers and 13 Jbeta primers. The data were produced by immunoSEQ multiplex PCR, yet TCRdb's version contains in-frame clones alone and is incomplete. The data show more than 85,000 clones, 60% to 80% seen once. The specimen sequenced was PBMCs. The receptors here all came from a woman between 25 and 40 years old in good health and CMV-seronegative.

The V and J genes are TRBV10-2 and TRBJ2-2, with D maybe TRBD2 (6 bases). Looked up from germline, CDR1 is WSHSY and CDR2 is SAAADI. The CDR3 runs 16 residues. Deletions cut 3 bases from V and 0 bases from J, with 11 bases between. DNA of the CDR3: TGCGCCAGCAGTGACTCTCGGAGGGCGAACACCGGGGAGCTGTTTTTT. It translates to CASSDSRRANTGELFF.

The genes are TRBV7-8 and TRBJ2-7; 12 bases are shared with TRBD1. The germline V gene encodes CDR1 SGHVS and CDR2 FQNEAQ. J was trimmed by 4 bases and V by 5 bases; bases with no gene match: 3. The CDR3 contains 14 residues. The DNA for the CDR3 is TGTGCCAGCAGCCCGGGACAGGGGGCGTACGAGCAGTACTTC. Translation: CASSPGQGAYEQYF.

The genes are TRBV7-9 and TRBJ2-7, with D uncertain. V lost 4 bases and J lost 0, with 7 bases in between. The V gene's germline CDR1 is SEHNR and CDR2 FQNEAQ (reference sequence). CDR3 length: 13 amino acids. CDR3 bases: TGTGCCAGCAGCTGGTCGAGCTCCTACGAGCAGTACTTC. The encoded protein is CASSWSSSYEQYF.

The chain uses TRBV5-1 and TRBJ2-1, with D possibly being TRBD1 (6 bases). Trimming stripped 4 bases from V and 8 bases from J, with 16 bases between. The CDR3 contains 14 residues. The germline CDR1 and CDR2 sequences are SGHRS and YFSETQ. CDR3 nucleotide sequence: TGCGCCAGCAGCCCCATTGAACACAGGGATGAGCAGTTCTTC. The encoded protein is CASSPIEHRDEQFF.

This chain connects TRBV2 to TRBJ2-5; D possibly corresponds to TRBD1 (6 bases). The ends were cut back, 9 bases at V and 2 bases at J, with 16 bases in the middle. CDR3 length: 14 residues. The germline V gene encodes CDR1 SNHLY and CDR2 FYNNEI. The CDR3 protein is CARSGQNLQETQYF. CDR3 DNA: TGTGCCAGATCCGGACAGAACCTACAAGAGACCCAGTACTTC.

The rearrangement links TRBV12-5 to TRBJ1-2; D unresolved. The CDR3 runs 14 residues. Between the trimmed V and J ends, which lost 2 bases and 3 bases, there was a span of 10 bases. Germline-derived CDR1 and CDR2 are LGHNT and FRNRAP. Written as DNA, the CDR3 is TGTGCTAGTGGTTTGTCAGGAGGATACTATGGCTACACCTTC. Encoded protein: CASGLSGGYYGYTF.